This T cell receptor (beta chain) is drawn from a study of T cells in Graves' hyperthyroidism and ophthalmopathy. The study's findings and limits: A model built on 13 V-J features separated ophthalmopathy from stable hyperthyroidism.

Germline V gene lookup returns CDR1 DFQATT and CDR2 SNEGSKA (reference sequence). J lost 2 bases, V lost 2 bases, and 15 bases had no gene match. The length of the CDR3 is 17 residues. Amplified TCR beta CDR3 regions came from RNA transcripts. The HTBI primer set served for first-round RT-PCR of the TCR CDR3. Each CDR3 protein is one row after TCRdb ran MiXCR on the multiplex PCR reads. The top ten clones hold around 15% of a sample with around 700,000 distinct CDR3 sequences, about 17% of them seen once. Blood sampling occurred at first hyperthyroidism diagnosis, ahead of any ophthalmopathy symptoms. The PBMCs studied were ones that came from 10 ml fresh peripheral blood. This clonotype was counted many times. Its target is not known.

The sample was blood. The rearrangement joins TRBV20-1 to TRBJ2-7, with 7 bases aligning to TRBD1. This TCR was sampled from a woman aged 50 to 60 with Graves' hyperthyroidism that later progressed to Graves' ophthalmopathy. The CDR3 DNA is TGCAGTGCTAGACCTTATTGGCTTATGGGACAGACCTACGAGCAGTACTTC. This codes for CSARPYWLMGQTYEQYF.